What follows describes a single T cell receptor beta chain. Treatment given: randomized to nivolumab then ipilimumab (arm A) or the reverse (arm B). These data are taken from a study of sequential checkpoint blockade in melanoma. Measured with immunoSEQ multiplex PCR; TCRdb has only the in-frame clones, and not every one. The sample carries over 4,000 clones, 60% to 80% recorded once. The specimen was CD8+ T cells sorted from blood (inferred from file names), collected from a patient given nivolumab and ipilimumab in sequence. The TCR originated in a human donor with melanoma.

The CDR3 DNA reads as TGTGCCAGCAGTTTAGCTAGCGGGGGGAAAAGCACAGATACGCAGTATTTT. Its protein is CASSLASGGKSTDTQYF. This chain connects TRBV5-6 to TRBJ2-3, with 11 bases identical to TRBD2. Per the germline V gene, CDR1 is SGHDT and CDR2 is YYEEEE. The CDR3 runs 17 residues. V shed 5 bases and J 0 bases; nucleotides not matched to a gene: 8.